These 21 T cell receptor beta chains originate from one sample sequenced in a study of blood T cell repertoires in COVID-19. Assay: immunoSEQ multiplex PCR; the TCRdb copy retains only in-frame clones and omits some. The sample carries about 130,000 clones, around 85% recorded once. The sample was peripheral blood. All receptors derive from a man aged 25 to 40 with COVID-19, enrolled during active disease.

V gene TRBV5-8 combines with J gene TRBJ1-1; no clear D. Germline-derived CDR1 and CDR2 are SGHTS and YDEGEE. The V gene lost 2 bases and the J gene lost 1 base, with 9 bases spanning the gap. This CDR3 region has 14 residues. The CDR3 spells CASSFHNQNTEAFF. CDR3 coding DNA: TGTGCCAGCAGCTTTCACAACCAGAACACTGAAGCTTTCTTT.

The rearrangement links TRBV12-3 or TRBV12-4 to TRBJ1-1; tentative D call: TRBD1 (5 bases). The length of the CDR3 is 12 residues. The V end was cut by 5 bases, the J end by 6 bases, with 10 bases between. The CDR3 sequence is CASSQGGAEAFF. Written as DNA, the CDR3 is TGTGCCAGCAGTCAGGGCGGCGCTGAAGCTTTCTTT.

DNA of the CDR3: TGTGCCAGTAGTAATAACAGGAACACTGAAGCTTTCTTT. Protein product: CASSNNRNTEAFF. V gene TRBV19 combines with J gene TRBJ1-1; D is unresolved. Germline V lookup: CDR1 LNHDA, CDR2 SQIVND (reference sequence). The V end lost 4 bases, the J end lost 1 base, and 7 bases lay between the germline ends. CDR3 length: 13 amino acids.

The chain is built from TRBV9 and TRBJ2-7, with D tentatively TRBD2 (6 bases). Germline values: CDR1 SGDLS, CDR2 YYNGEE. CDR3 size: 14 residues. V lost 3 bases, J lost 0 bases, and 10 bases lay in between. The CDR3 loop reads CASSALSGSYEQYF. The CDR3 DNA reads TGTGCCAGCAGCGCACTTAGCGGCTCCTACGAGCAGTACTTC.

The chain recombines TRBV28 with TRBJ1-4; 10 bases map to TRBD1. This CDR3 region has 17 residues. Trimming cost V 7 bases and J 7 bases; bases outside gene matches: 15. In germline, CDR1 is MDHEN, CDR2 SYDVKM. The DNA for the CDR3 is TGTGCCAGCATAGAAGTTTGGTCCGGGACAGGGGCTGAAAAACTGTTTTTT. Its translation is CASIEVWSGTGAEKLFF.

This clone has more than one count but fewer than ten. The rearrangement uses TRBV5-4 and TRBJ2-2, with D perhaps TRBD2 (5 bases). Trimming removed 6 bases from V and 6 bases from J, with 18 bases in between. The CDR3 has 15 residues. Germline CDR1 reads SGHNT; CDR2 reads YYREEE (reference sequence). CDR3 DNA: TGTGCCAGCAAGGGAGTCCCCGAGGGTCCCGGGGAGCTGTTTTTT. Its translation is CASKGVPEGPGELFF.

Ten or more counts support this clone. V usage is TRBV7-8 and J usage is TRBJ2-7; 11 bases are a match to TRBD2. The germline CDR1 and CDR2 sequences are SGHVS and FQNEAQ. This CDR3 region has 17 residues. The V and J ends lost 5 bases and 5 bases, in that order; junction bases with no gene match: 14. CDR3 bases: TGTGCCAGCAGCACGCCGACTAGCGGGGCGGCTACTAACGAGCAGTACTTC. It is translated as CASSTPTSGAATNEQYF.

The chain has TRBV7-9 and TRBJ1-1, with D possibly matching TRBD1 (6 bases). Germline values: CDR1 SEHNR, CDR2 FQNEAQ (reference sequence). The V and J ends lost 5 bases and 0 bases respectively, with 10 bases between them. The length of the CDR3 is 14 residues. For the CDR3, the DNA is TGTGCCAGCAGCGTACAGGGCATGAACACTGAAGCTTTCTTT. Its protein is CASSVQGMNTEAFF.

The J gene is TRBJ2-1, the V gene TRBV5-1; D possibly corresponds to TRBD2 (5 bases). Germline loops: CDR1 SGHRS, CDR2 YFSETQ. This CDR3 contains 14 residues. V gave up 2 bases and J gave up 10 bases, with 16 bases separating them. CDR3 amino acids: CASSFVVRAKEQFF. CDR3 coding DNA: TGCGCCAGCAGCTTTGTGGTGAGGGCAAAGGAGCAGTTCTTC.

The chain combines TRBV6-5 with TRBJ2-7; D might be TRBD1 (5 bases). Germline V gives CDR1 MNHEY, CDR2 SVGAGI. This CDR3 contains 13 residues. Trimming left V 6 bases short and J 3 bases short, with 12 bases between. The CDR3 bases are TGTGCCAGCAGGACCCCAGACAGCTACGAGCAGTACTTC. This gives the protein CASRTPDSYEQYF.

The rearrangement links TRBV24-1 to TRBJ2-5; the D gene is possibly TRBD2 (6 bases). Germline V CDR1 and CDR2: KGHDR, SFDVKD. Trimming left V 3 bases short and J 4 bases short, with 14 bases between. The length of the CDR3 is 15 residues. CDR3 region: CATSDPLARGETQYF. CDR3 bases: TGTGCCACCAGTGATCCCCTAGCGAGGGGAGAGACCCAGTACTTC.

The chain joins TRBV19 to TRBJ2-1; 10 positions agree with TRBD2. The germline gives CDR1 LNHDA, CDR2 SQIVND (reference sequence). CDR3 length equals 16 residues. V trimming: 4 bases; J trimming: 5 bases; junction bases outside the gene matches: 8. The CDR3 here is CASSKSSGSINNEQFF. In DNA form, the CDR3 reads TGTGCCAGTAGTAAATCTAGCGGGAGCATAAACAATGAGCAGTTCTTC.

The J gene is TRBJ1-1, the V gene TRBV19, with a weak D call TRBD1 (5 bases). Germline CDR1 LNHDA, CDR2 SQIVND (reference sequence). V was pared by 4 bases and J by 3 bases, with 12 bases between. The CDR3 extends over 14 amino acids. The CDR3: CASSSPVGHTEAFF. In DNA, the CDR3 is TGTGCCAGTAGTAGCCCCGTGGGGCACACTGAAGCTTTCTTT.

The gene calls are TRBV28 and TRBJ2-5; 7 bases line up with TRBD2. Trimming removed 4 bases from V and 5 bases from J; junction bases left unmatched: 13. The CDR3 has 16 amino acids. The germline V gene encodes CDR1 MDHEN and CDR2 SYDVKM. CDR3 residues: CASSWRTSDRRETQYF. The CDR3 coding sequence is TGTGCCAGCAGTTGGCGGACTAGTGATAGGAGGGAGACCCAGTACTTC.

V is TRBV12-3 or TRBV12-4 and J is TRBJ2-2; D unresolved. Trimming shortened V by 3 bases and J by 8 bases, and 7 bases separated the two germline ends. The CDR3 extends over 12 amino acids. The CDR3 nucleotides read TGTGCCAGCAGTTTCGTGGAGGGGGAGCTGTTTTTT. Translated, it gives CASSFVEGELFF.

DNA of the CDR3: TGTGCCATCTCAACCGGGACAAGCAATCAGCCCCAGCATTTT. The encoded protein is CAISTGTSNQPQHF. The chain links TRBV6-6 to TRBJ1-5; D may be TRBD1 (6 bases). The germline CDR1 and CDR2 sequences are MNHNY and SVGAGI (reference sequence). V gave up 10 bases and J gave up 1 base, with 14 bases separating them. The CDR3 is 14 amino acids.

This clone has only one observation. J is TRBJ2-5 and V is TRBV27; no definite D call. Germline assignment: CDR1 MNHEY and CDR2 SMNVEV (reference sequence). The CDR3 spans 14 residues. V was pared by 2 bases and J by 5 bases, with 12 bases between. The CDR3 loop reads CASSLRGSGETQYF. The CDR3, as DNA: TGTGCCAGCAGTTTAAGAGGTTCTGGGGAGACCCAGTACTTC.

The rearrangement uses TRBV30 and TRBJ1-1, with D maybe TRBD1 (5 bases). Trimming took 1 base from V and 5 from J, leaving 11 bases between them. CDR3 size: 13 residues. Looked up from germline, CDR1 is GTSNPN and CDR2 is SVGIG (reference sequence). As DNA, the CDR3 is TGTGCCTGGAGTGATTTGGGGGGAACTGAAGCTTTCTTT. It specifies CAWSDLGGTEAFF.

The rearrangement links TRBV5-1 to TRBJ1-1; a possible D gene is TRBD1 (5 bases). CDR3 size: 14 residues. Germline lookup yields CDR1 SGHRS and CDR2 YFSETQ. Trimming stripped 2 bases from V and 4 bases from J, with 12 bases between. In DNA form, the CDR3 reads TGCGCCAGCAGCTTAACCCTGCAGGGCACTGAAGCTTTCTTT. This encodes CASSLTLQGTEAFF.

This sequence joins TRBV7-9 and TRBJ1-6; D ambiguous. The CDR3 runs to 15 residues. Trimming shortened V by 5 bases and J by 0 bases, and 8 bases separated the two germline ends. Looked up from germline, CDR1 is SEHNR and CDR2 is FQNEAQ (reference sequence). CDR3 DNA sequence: TGTGCCAGCAGCGGAGAGTACTCCTATAATTCACCCCTCCACTTT. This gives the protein CASSGEYSYNSPLHF.

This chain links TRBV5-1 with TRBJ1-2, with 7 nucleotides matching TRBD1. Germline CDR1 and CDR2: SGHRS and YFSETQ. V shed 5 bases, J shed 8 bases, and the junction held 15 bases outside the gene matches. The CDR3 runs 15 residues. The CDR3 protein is CASSKETGHEGGYTF. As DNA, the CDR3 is TGCGCCAGCAGTAAAGAGACAGGGCATGAAGGAGGCTACACCTTC. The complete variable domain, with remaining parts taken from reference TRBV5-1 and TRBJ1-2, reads KAGVTQTPRYLIKTRGQQVTLSCSPISGHRSVSWYQQTPGQGLQFLFEYFSETQRNKGNFPGRFSGRQFSNSRSEMNVSTLELGDSALYLCASSKETGHEGGYTFGSGTRLTVV.